The table lists the clone carrying this T cell receptor beta chain with a few counts. The sample comes from a study of blood T cells in healthy people across ages. A J-beta primer mix and a sample-barcoded 5' primer were used in a second PCR of roughly 6 to 12 cycles. TCRdb reprocessed the 5' RACE reads with MiXCR, giving one entry per CDR3 protein. This table has 1.5 million to 2 million distinct CDR3 sequences, roughly 28% appearing once. Germline V gene data show CDR1 as LGHDT and CDR2 as YNNKEL (reference sequence). The trim removed 1 base at V and 4 bases at J, leaving 4 bases unmatched. The CDR3 has 15 amino acids.

The sequenced sample was blood. This TCR was sampled from a woman in her thirties in good health. This chain joins TRBV3-1 and TRBJ2-1; 7 nucleotides line up with TRBD2. CDR3: CASSQAAGTYNEQFF. The CDR3 DNA reads TGTGCCAGCAGCCAAGCAGCGGGGACTTACAATGAGCAGTTCTTC.